The table lists the clone carrying this TCR beta chain with a few counts. Its antigen is as yet unknown. TCR alpha and TCR beta cDNA libraries carrying sample barcodes and UMIs came from 5'RACE with constant-segment primers. TCRdb passed the 5' RACE reads through MiXCR, listing each CDR3 protein once. In the table there are about 140,000 distinct CDR3 sequences, 11% to 15% of which are singletons. The data belong to a study of T-cell memory formation after mild COVID-19. Whole-study findings and limits: The main location of contracting CD4+ clones was CM and EM, and that of contracting CD8+ clones was EMRA.

V trimming: 0 bases; J trimming: 4 bases; junction bases outside the gene matches: 8. The CDR3 runs to 16 residues. Germline-derived CDR1 and CDR2 are LGHNA and YSLEER. Sequencing input: PBMCs or a T cell subset sorted from them (not recorded which). This TCR derives from an adult woman who had mild COVID-19 (a few samples of this study predate the infection). Cell type and time point are not known. This chain uses TRBV4-3 with TRBJ1-2; TRBD1 agrees at 7 bases. CDR3 DNA: TGCGCCAGCAGCCAAGATTCAACAGGGGTTTTCTATGGCTACACCTTC. This gives the protein CASSQDSTGVFYGYTF.